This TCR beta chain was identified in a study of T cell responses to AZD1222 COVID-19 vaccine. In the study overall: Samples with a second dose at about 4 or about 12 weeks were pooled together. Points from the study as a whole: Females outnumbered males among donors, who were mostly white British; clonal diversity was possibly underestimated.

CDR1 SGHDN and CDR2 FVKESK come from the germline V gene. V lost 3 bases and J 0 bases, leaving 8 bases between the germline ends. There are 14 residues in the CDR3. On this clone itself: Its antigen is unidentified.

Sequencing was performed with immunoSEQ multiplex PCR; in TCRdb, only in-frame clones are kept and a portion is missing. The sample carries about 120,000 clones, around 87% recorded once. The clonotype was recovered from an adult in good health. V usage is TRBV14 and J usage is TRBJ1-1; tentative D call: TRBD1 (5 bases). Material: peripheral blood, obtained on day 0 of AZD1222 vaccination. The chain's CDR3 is CASSHDSLNTEAFF. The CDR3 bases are TGTGCCAGCAGCCACGACAGCCTGAACACTGAAGCTTTCTTT. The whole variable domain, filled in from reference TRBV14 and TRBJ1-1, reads EAGVTQFPSHSVIEKGQTVTLRCDPISGHDNLYWYRRVMGKEIKFLLHFVKESKQDESGMPNNRFLAERTGGTYSTLKVQPAELEDSGVYFCASSHDSLNTEAFFGQGTRLTVV.